The sequence of this TCR beta chain was determined in a study of T cell responses to AZD1222 COVID-19 vaccine. The protocol was immunoSEQ multiplex PCR, while the TCRdb copy is restricted to in-frame clones and leaves out a portion. Here the sample spans 200,000 to 250,000 clones, roughly 91% being singletons. Study results and limitations: No day 14 peak samples; only post-peak repertoires were characterized.

Germline V gives CDR1 MDHEN, CDR2 SYDVKM. V was pared by 8 bases and J by 0 bases, with 13 bases between. The CDR3 length is 15 residues. Worth noting for this clone: The antigen remains unidentified.

The sample consisted of peripheral blood, taken on day 0 of MenACWY control vaccination. The chain links TRBV28 to TRBJ1-4, with a possible D match to TRBD1 (5 bases). The sequence was obtained from an adult in good health. The CDR3 DNA reads TGTGCCAGCCGAGTTTGGGGGGCAACTAATGAAAAACTGTTTTTT. Protein: CASRVWGATNEKLFF.